A selection of T cell receptor beta chains follows, all from one sample in a study of T cell responses to AZD1222 COVID-19 vaccine. Clones were read by immunoSEQ multiplex PCR, and TCRdb kept only the in-frame ones, dropping some. The data hold approximately 130,000 clones, with around 89% observed a single time. This specimen consisted of peripheral blood, obtained 28 days after the second AZD1222 dose. These receptors were obtained from an adult who received the AZD1222 COVID-19 vaccine. Both conserved end residues are part of each CDR3. D genes are given only for firm matches. Expanded clones are given a class, and other clones once, few, many or no size at all.

NA	NA	TRBV11-2	TRBJ1-1	CASRNLQATEAFF	TGTGCCAGCAGAAATCTACAGGCGACTGAAGCTTTCTTT
once	NA	TRBV18	TRBJ1-6	CASSPPEGPPPLHF	TGTGCCAGCTCACCACCAGAGGGTCCGCCACCCCTCCACTTT
once	NA	TRBV4-1	TRBJ2-5	CASSQGTADLGTQYF	TGCGCCAGCAGCCAAGGGACTGCGGACCTGGGGACCCAGTACTTC
NA	NA	TRBV5-4	TRBJ2-2	CASSILLAPTGELFF	TGTGCCAGCAGCATATTACTAGCCCCCACCGGGGAGCTGTTTTTT
NA	NA	TRBV7-2	TRBJ1-5	CASSLGGRGGYQPQHF	TGTGCCAGCAGCTTAGGGGGAAGGGGGGGATATCAGCCCCAGCATTTT
NA	NA	TRBV21-1	TRBJ1-5	CARGGPGNQPQHF	TGTGCCAGGGGGGGGCCAGGCAATCAGCCCCAGCATTTT
NA	NA	TRBV20-1	TRBJ2-5	CSASNGEETQYF	TGCAGTGCTAGTAATGGAGAAGAGACCCAGTACTTC
NA	NA	TRBV2	TRBJ1-5	CASSGQISNQPQHF	TGTGCCAGCTCAGGACAAATTAGCAATCAGCCCCAGCATTTT
NA	NA	TRBV19	TRBJ1-5	CASTIGGAGQPQHF	TGTGCCAGCACCATTGGGGGCGCAGGTCAGCCCCAGCATTTT
once	NA	TRBV30	TRBJ2-3	CAWSVRTDTQYF	TGTGCCTGGAGTGTACGTACAGATACGCAGTATTTT
few	NA	TRBV7-6	TRBJ1-4	CASSLNRVPNEKLFF	TGTGCCAGCAGTCTTAACAGGGTCCCTAATGAAAAACTGTTTTTT
NA	NA	TRBV5-1	TRBJ1-4	CASSSGSANEKLFF	TGCGCCAGCAGCTCAGGGTCGGCTAATGAAAAACTGTTTTTT
NA	NA	TRBV18	TRBJ2-1	CASHPGSSYNEQFF	TGTGCCAGCCACCCGGGTAGCTCCTACAATGAGCAGTTCTTC
once	NA	TRBV19	TRBJ1-5	CASRHTPDSLGQPQHF	TGTGCCAGTAGGCACACACCGGACAGCCTCGGTCAGCCCCAGCATTTT
NA	NA	TRBV6-5	TRBJ2-1	CASSYGGSAYNEQFF	TGTGCCAGCAGTTACGGGGGTAGCGCCTACAATGAGCAGTTCTTC
NA	TRBD1	TRBV6-5	TRBJ1-5	CASRANRGRNQPQHF	TGTGCCAGCAGAGCAAACAGGGGTCGCAATCAGCCCCAGCATTTT
once	NA	TRBV30	TRBJ1-3	CAFTVSGNTIYF	TGTGCCTTTACGGTCTCTGGAAACACCATATATTTT
NA	TRBD1	TRBV18	TRBJ2-1	CASRTGGIGYNEQFF	TGTGCCAGTCGAACAGGGGGCATCGGCTACAATGAGCAGTTCTTC
NA	TRBD1	TRBV11-3	TRBJ1-1	CASSEGTATEAFF	TGTGCCAGCAGTGAGGGGACAGCCACTGAAGCTTTCTTT
NA	NA	TRBV18	TRBJ2-1	CASSTGSSPNEQFF	TGTGCCAGCTCAACCGGGTCCAGCCCCAATGAGCAGTTCTTC
NA	TRBD1	TRBV6-2/TRBV6-3	TRBJ2-7	CASSGTAYEQYF	TGTGCCAGCAGTGGGACAGCCTACGAGCAGTACTTC
NA	NA	TRBV7-9	TRBJ2-7	CASSLAFRAKEQYF	TGTGCCAGCAGCTTAGCTTTCAGGGCCAAGGAGCAGTACTTC
NA	NA	TRBV7-2	TRBJ1-3	CASSFWGHTIYF	TGTGCCAGCAGCTTTTGGGGGCACACCATATATTTT
NA	TRBD1	TRBV29-1	TRBJ1-6	CSVLDRGFNSPLHF	TGCAGCGTTCTCGACAGGGGGTTTAATTCACCCCTCCACTTT
NA	TRBD1	TRBV11-2	TRBJ1-1	CASSLLGQGNTEAFF	TGTGCCAGCAGCTTATTGGGACAGGGGAACACTGAAGCTTTCTTT
NA	NA	TRBV25-1	TRBJ2-5	CASSDGAVETQYF	TGTGCCAGCAGTGACGGGGCGGTAGAGACCCAGTACTTC
NA	NA	TRBV19	TRBJ1-5	CASSIGGLGNQPQHF	TGTGCCAGTAGTATTGGCGGGTTAGGCAATCAGCCCCAGCATTTT
NA	NA	TRBV5-1	TRBJ2-3	CASKNGAAGTDTQYF	TGCGCCAGCAAAAATGGGGCCGCGGGCACAGATACGCAGTATTTT
NA	NA	TRBV14	TRBJ2-1	CASSQDGRVGYNEQFF	TGTGCCAGCAGCCAAGATGGGCGGGTCGGGTACAATGAGCAGTTCTTC
NA	NA	TRBV4-2	TRBJ1-2	CASSQDPQGSSDGYTF	TGTGCCAGCAGCCAAGACCCTCAGGGGTCCTCGGATGGCTACACCTTC
NA	NA	TRBV6-4	TRBJ1-5	CARDPGTQAYSNQPQHF	TGTGCCAGAGATCCCGGGACACAGGCTTATAGCAATCAGCCCCAGCATTTT
few	TRBD1	TRBV7-7	TRBJ2-5	CASSPTGEETQYF	TGTGCTAGCAGTCCGACAGGGGAAGAGACCCAGTACTTC
NA	NA	TRBV12-5	TRBJ2-2	CASGLVVGGELFF	TGTGCTAGTGGTTTGGTGGTGGGCGGGGAGCTGTTTTTT
NA	NA	TRBV19	TRBJ2-5	CASSGRETQYF	TGTGCCAGTAGTGGACGGGAGACCCAGTACTTC
NA	NA	TRBV10-1	TRBJ2-1	CASSGQFF	TGCGCCAGCAGTGGGCAGTTCTTC
NA	NA	TRBV19	TRBJ1-5	CASSETGGGQPQHF	TGTGCCAGTAGTGAGACAGGCGGCGGTCAGCCCCAGCATTTT
few	NA	TRBV27	TRBJ1-1	CASSLYRVWGAAMRRQYF	TGTGCCAGCAGTTTATATCGCGTGTGGGGGGCGGCGATGCGTAGGCAGTACTTT
NA	NA	TRBV21-1	TRBJ2-1	CASRRPAEYNEQFF	TGTGCCAGCAGACGACCCGCGGAATACAATGAGCAGTTCTTC
once	NA	TRBV7-2	TRBJ1-5	CASSPGGVYNQPQHF	TGTGCCAGCAGCCCCGGGGGGGTTTACAATCAGCCCCAGCATTTT
NA	NA	TRBV9	TRBJ2-2	CASSVHRSGELFF	TGTGCCAGCAGCGTACACAGGTCCGGGGAGCTGTTTTTT
NA	NA	TRBV6-6	TRBJ1-3	CASRWTDANTIYF	TGTGCCAGCAGATGGACAGATGCAAACACCATATATTTT